The 27 T cell receptor beta chains below all came from one sample that was sequenced in a study of blood T cell repertoires in COVID-19. This table comes from immunoSEQ multiplex PCR, and its TCRdb copy is limited to in-frame clones, with some not included. The sample includes about 15,000 clones, roughly four fifths of them seen just once. Source material: peripheral blood. Receptors were obtained from an older man with active or convalescent COVID-19.

This chain joins TRBV19 and TRBJ1-1, with unresolved D. The V gene lost 6 bases and the J gene lost 1 base, with 15 bases spanning the gap. The germline V gene encodes CDR1 LNHDA and CDR2 SQIVND (reference sequence). The CDR3 sequence is 15 residues long. CDR3 in amino acids: CASRTGVTQNTEAFF. The DNA for the CDR3 is TGTGCCAGTAGGACCGGGGTCACACAGAACACTGAAGCTTTCTTT. Supplemented by reference TRBV19 and TRBJ1-1, the full variable domain reads DGGITQSPKYLFRKEGQNVTLSCEQNLNHDAMYWYRQDPGQGLRLIYYSQIVNDFQKGDIAEGYSVSREKKESFPLTVTSAQKNPTAFYLCASRTGVTQNTEAFFGQGTRLTVV.

The chain joins TRBV7-2 to TRBJ1-5; D remains unclear. The germline V and J ends were trimmed by 5 bases and 4 bases, with 6 bases remaining between them. Germline loops: CDR1 SGHTA, CDR2 FQGNSA. The length of the CDR3 is 12 residues. The CDR3 protein is CASSLSNQPQHF. CDR3 nucleotides: TGTGCCAGCAGCCTGAGTAATCAGCCCCAGCATTTT.

This chain links TRBV7-2 with TRBJ2-5; no clear D gene. The CDR3 length is 13 residues. Trimming cost V 1 base and J 2 bases, with 5 bases left between them. Germline V gives CDR1 SGHTA, CDR2 FQGNSA. The CDR3 DNA follows: TGTGCCAGCAGCTTAGAATTACAAGAGACCCAGTACTTC. Its protein product is CASSLELQETQYF.

The rearrangement uses TRBV18 and TRBJ1-1, with D unresolved. Germline loops: CDR1 KGHSH, CDR2 LQKENI. The V end lost 0 bases, the J end lost 8 bases, and 7 bases lay between the germline ends. The length of the CDR3 is 12 residues. The CDR3 reads CASSPPNGEAFF. CDR3 nucleotides: TGTGCCAGCTCACCACCGAACGGGGAAGCTTTCTTT.

The chain carries TRBV9 and TRBJ1-2; D possibly corresponds to TRBD1 (5 bases). The CDR3 extends over 13 amino acids. Germline V gene lookup returns CDR1 SGDLS and CDR2 YYNGEE. Trimming took 0 bases from V and 3 from J, leaving 6 bases between them. This chain's CDR3 is CASSVGGDYGYTF. The CDR3 region has the DNA TGTGCCAGCAGCGTAGGGGGCGACTATGGCTACACCTTC.

This clone was detected a few times. The V gene is TRBV29-1, the J gene TRBJ1-4; tentatively, D is TRBD1 (6 bases). The length of the CDR3 is 16 residues. V was pared by 0 bases and J by 6 bases, with 17 bases between. CDR1 is SQVTM and CDR2 is ANQGSEA in the germline V gene. DNA of the CDR3: TGCAGCGTTGAAGAAGTAGACGGGGGGCTGGATGAAAAACTGTTTTTT. Encoded protein: CSVEEVDGGLDEKLFF.

This chain uses TRBV19 with TRBJ2-2; 11 bases agree with TRBD2. CDR3 length: 18 residues. In germline, CDR1 is LNHDA, CDR2 SQIVND (reference sequence). V lost 4 bases and J lost 3; bases outside the gene matches: 10. CDR3 sequence (DNA): TGTGCCAGTAGTACTCTCCATAGCGGGGGGGGCTACACCGGGGAGCTGTTTTTT. Its protein is CASSTLHSGGGYTGELFF.

This clone was seen only a few times. The V and J genes are TRBV6-1 and TRBJ1-2, with D possibly TRBD1 on 5 matching bases. Per germline, CDR1 MNHNS and CDR2 SASEGT. With 0 bases removed from V and 4 bases from J, the gap between germline ends came to 12 bases. The CDR3 is 15 amino acids. CDR3 sequence reads: CASSEALQGTYGYTF. The CDR3 bases are TGTGCCAGCAGTGAAGCGCTTCAGGGAACCTATGGCTACACCTTC.

The chain has TRBV7-2 and TRBJ1-2; perhaps TRBD1 as D (5 bases). Trimming pared 5 bases from V and 8 bases from J, leaving 12 bases between. The CDR3 totals 12 residues. Per germline, CDR1 SGHTA and CDR2 FQGNSA. CDR3 DNA sequence: TGTGCCAGCAGCCCGGGACTCACCGGCTACACCTTC. It codes for CASSPGLTGYTF.

The genes are TRBV5-1 and TRBJ2-5, with 10 bases matching TRBD2. CDR3 length: 15 residues. Losses at the gene ends were 3 bases for V and 5 bases for J; bases not matched to a gene: 7. Germline loops: CDR1 SGHRS, CDR2 YFSETQ. As DNA, the CDR3 is TGCGCCAGCAGCTCGGCAGCGGGGGGGCTGGAGACCCAGTACTTC. Its protein product is CASSSAAGGLETQYF.

This CDR3 reads CASSRQGTDTQYF. CDR3 DNA: TGTGCCAGCAGTCGTCAGGGCACAGATACGCAGTATTTT. The J gene is TRBJ2-3, the V gene TRBV25-1; no clear D gene. V dropped 5 bases and J dropped 1 base, with 7 bases sitting between them. CDR1 MGHDK and CDR2 SYGVNS come from the germline V gene. This CDR3 spans 13 amino acids.

CDR3 DNA sequence: TGTGCCAGCAGTGACGGACAGGGTTGGTCACCCCTCCACTTT. Its translation is CASSDGQGWSPLHF. The chain combines TRBV6-2 or TRBV6-3 with TRBJ1-6; 8 nucleotides align to TRBD1. The CDR3 is 14 amino acids. J lost 10 bases, V lost 5 bases, and 7 bases had no gene match. The V gene's germline CDR1 is MNHEY and CDR2 SVGEGT.

The chain uses TRBV30 and TRBJ2-7; D may be TRBD1 (6 bases). The V gene's germline CDR1 is GTSNPN and CDR2 SVGIG (reference sequence). CDR3 size: 13 residues. The ends were cut back, 0 bases at V and 5 bases at J, with 11 bases in the middle. The CDR3: CAWSVNRGNEQYF. In DNA form, the CDR3 reads TGTGCCTGGAGTGTAAATAGGGGGAACGAGCAGTACTTC.

V gene TRBV5-1 combines with J gene TRBJ2-2; D might be TRBD2 (6 bases). V dropped 10 bases and J dropped 4 bases, with 20 bases sitting between them. The V gene's germline CDR1 is SGHRS and CDR2 YFSETQ. This CDR3 is 15 amino acids long. CDR3 DNA: TGCGCCTGCAACCCCGGGAGCGGATTCACCGGGGAGCTGTTTTTT. Its protein product is CACNPGSGFTGELFF.

The rearrangement uses TRBV9 and TRBJ2-5, with D perhaps TRBD2 (7 bases). The CDR3 is 15 amino acids. Germline CDR1 SGDLS, CDR2 YYNGEE. V was trimmed by 2 bases and J by 5 bases, leaving 16 bases between them. CDR3 DNA sequence: TGTGCCAGCAGCGTTGCTTCGGGGGGCAGGGAGACCCAGTACTTC. Its protein product is CASSVASGGRETQYF.

The V gene is TRBV5-1, the J gene TRBJ1-6, with TRBD1 matching over 8 bases. The V and J ends lost 4 bases and 9 bases, in that order; junction bases with no gene match: 12. Germline CDR1 reads SGHRS; CDR2 reads YFSETQ. This CDR3 contains 16 residues. CDR3 sequence (DNA): TGCGCCAGCAGCCCTGGTGTAAGACAGGGGCGTTCACCCCTCCACTTT. This gives the protein CASSPGVRQGRSPLHF.

The gene calls are TRBV27 and TRBJ1-2, with 9 bases lining up with TRBD1. The CDR3 totals 13 residues. With V trimmed by 5 bases and J by 7 bases, 5 bases remained unmatched. Per the germline V gene, CDR1 is MNHEY and CDR2 is SMNVEV (reference sequence). The CDR3 DNA reads as TGTGCCAGCAGTCCGGGACAGGGAGGTGGCTACACCTTC. It encodes CASSPGQGGGYTF.

The genes are TRBV9 and TRBJ2-1, with a possible D match to TRBD2 (5 bases). CDR1 and CDR2 from the germline V gene are SGDLS and YYNGEE. There are 15 residues in the CDR3. With 3 bases removed from V and 3 bases from J, the gap between germline ends came to 13 bases. The chain's CDR3 is CASSANPSFYNEQFF. CDR3 coding DNA: TGTGCCAGCAGCGCCAACCCTAGCTTCTACAATGAGCAGTTCTTC.

V is TRBV7-2 and J is TRBJ2-3, with 11 bases identical to TRBD2. After removal of 2 bases from V and 0 bases from J, the junction contained 4 bases not matched to a gene. CDR3 length equals 17 residues. Germline CDR1 and CDR2: SGHTA and FQGNSA. Here the CDR3 reads CASSLRIAGGSTDTQYF. The CDR3 DNA is TGTGCCAGCAGCTTAAGAATAGCGGGGGGGAGCACAGATACGCAGTATTTT.

J is TRBJ1-4 and V is TRBV5-6; weak D call: TRBD1 (5 bases). This CDR3 comprises 13 residues. CDR1 is SGHDT, CDR2 YYEEEE, per germline. Trimming stripped 4 bases from V and 6 bases from J, with 10 bases between. The DNA for the CDR3 is TGTGCCAGCAGCAAGACAGCCGATGAAAAACTGTTTTTT. Its translation: CASSKTADEKLFF.

The rearrangement joins TRBV12-5 to TRBJ1-1; D remains ambiguous. The V gene lost 3 bases and the J gene lost 6 bases, with 5 bases spanning the gap. The CDR3 spans 11 residues. CDR1 is LGHNT and CDR2 is FRNRAP in the germline V gene. CDR3 DNA sequence: TGTGCTAGTGGTTTCGGTCCTGAAGCTTTCTTT. Residues: CASGFGPEAFF.

This chain links TRBV25-1 with TRBJ1-4, with D uncertain. Trimming took 1 base from V and 5 from J, leaving 11 bases between them. CDR1 is MGHDK, CDR2 SYGVNS, per germline. The CDR3 has 15 amino acids. CDR3 protein: CASSEFGRLNEKLFF. As DNA, the CDR3 is TGTGCCAGCAGTGAATTCGGCAGGTTGAATGAAAAACTGTTTTTT.

The chain carries TRBV5-1 and TRBJ2-7; D possibly corresponds to TRBD2 (5 bases). V was trimmed by 1 base and J by 2 bases, leaving 7 bases between them. The CDR3 totals 13 residues. Germline CDR1 and CDR2: SGHRS and YFSETQ. Here the CDR3 DNA reads TGCGCCAGCAGCTTGACCGGGGCCTACGAGCAGTACTTC. This gives the protein CASSLTGAYEQYF.

The gene calls are TRBV3-1 (or the pseudogene TRBV3-2) and TRBJ1-2, with 9 bases fitting TRBD1. CDR3 size: 16 residues. The germline gives CDR1 LGHDT, CDR2 YNNKEL (reference sequence). V shed 2 bases, J shed 2 bases, and the junction held 6 bases outside the gene matches. CDR3 residues: CASSQLWTGANYGYTF. The CDR3 DNA is TGTGCCAGCAGCCAACTGTGGACAGGGGCGAACTATGGCTACACCTTC.

V usage is TRBV11-2 and J usage is TRBJ2-5, with 13 nucleotides matching TRBD2. Germline V gene sequence: CDR1 SGHAT, CDR2 FQNNGV. The junction had 6 bases not matched to a gene; V was cut back by 1 base and J by 7 bases. This CDR3 region has 16 residues. The CDR3 DNA is TGTGCCAGCAGCTTAGGGACTAGCGGGGGAACAGGGACCCAGTACTTC. Translated, it gives CASSLGTSGGTGTQYF.

This clone was found once. The chain links TRBV19 to TRBJ2-3; TRBD1 aligns across 9 bases. J lost 2 bases, V lost 4 bases, and 4 bases had no gene match. There are 15 residues in the CDR3. The V gene's germline CDR1 is LNHDA and CDR2 SQIVND (reference sequence). The chain's CDR3 is CASSRGQGNTDTQYF. As DNA, the CDR3 is TGTGCCAGTAGTAGGGGACAGGGAAACACAGATACGCAGTATTTT.

This clone was seen a single time. The rearrangement links TRBV28 to TRBJ2-7; D is possibly TRBD2 (7 bases). The CDR3 covers 15 residues. Trimming stripped 5 bases from V and 2 bases from J, with 16 bases between. Per the germline V gene, CDR1 is MDHEN and CDR2 is SYDVKM. The CDR3 DNA reads as TGTGCCAGCAGTCCCTGGGGGGGGGCCACCTACGAGCAGTACTTC. Translated: CASSPWGGATYEQYF.